This T cell receptor beta chain is drawn from a study of STAT5B mutations in CD4+ large granular lymphocyte leukemia. Germline V gives CDR1 MDHEN, CDR2 SYDVKM. The CDR3 has 14 amino acids. Deletions cut 6 bases from V and 3 bases from J, with 14 bases between. Method: immunoSEQ multiplex PCR; TCRdb's copy keeps in-frame clones and lacks some. The table lists tens of thousands of clones, just under 75% of them singletons. The source is a human donor in good health. Material for sequencing was CD4+ T cells from blood buffy coats. The chain combines TRBV28 with TRBJ1-2; maybe TRBD1 (5 bases). DNA of the CDR3: TGTGCCAGCAGGCCTGGGGGGAAAGACTATGGCTACACCTTC. Translated: CASRPGGKDYGYTF.